Below, 17 T cell receptor beta chains from the same sample are listed, as sequenced in a study of blood T cell repertoires in COVID-19. The assay was immunoSEQ multiplex PCR, and TCRdb's table has in-frame clones only and misses some. Of around 180,000 clones listed, less than 90% were seen once; the top ten hold around 24%. Specimen: peripheral blood. The receptors originated from a man aged 55-75 years with acute or convalescent COVID-19.

The V and J genes are TRBV12-3 or TRBV12-4 and TRBJ1-2; a weak D match, TRBD1 (5 bases). Between the trimmed V and J ends, which lost 6 bases and 5 bases, there was a span of 13 bases. The CDR3 has 13 residues. CDR3 protein: CASSPAGQYGYTF. CDR3 DNA sequence: TGTGCCAGCAGCCCAGCGGGGCAGTATGGCTACACCTTC.

The V call is TRBV9, the J call TRBJ1-4; perhaps TRBD1 as D (5 bases). Trimming removed 4 bases at V and 0 bases at J, with 13 bases between. CDR3 length: 16 residues. Per the germline V gene, CDR1 is SGDLS and CDR2 is YYNGEE. In nucleotides, the CDR3 is TGTGCCAGCAGCTCCGGGGGGGTTGCAACTAATGAAAAACTGTTTTTT. Amino acid sequence: CASSSGGVATNEKLFF.

The DNA for the CDR3 is TGTGCCAGCAGCCACCGGGACAGAGATTTTCGGCTGTTTTTT. It yields the protein CASSHRDRDFRLFF. This chain joins TRBV5-6 and TRBJ1-4, with TRBD1 identical over 7 bases. Germline trimming cut 4 bases from V and 14 bases from J; bases unmatched to any gene: 14. CDR1 SGHDT and CDR2 YYEEEE come from the germline V gene. The CDR3 is made up of 14 amino acids.

The V and J genes are TRBV5-4 and TRBJ1-2; D gene unclear. Germline lookup yields CDR1 SGHNT and CDR2 YYREEE (reference sequence). The CDR3 length is 12 residues. V lost 0 bases and J lost 2, with 2 bases in between. The CDR3 coding sequence is TGTGCCAGCAGCTTGGCGAACTATGGCTACACCTTC. Translated, it gives CASSLANYGYTF. The full variable domain, with the rest looked up from reference TRBV5-4 and TRBJ1-2, is ETGVTQSPTHLIKTRGQQVTLRCSSQSGHNTVSWYQQALGQGPQFIFQYYREEENGRGNFPPRFSGLQFPNYSSELNVNALELDDSALYLCASSLANYGYTFGSGTRLTVV.

The J gene is TRBJ2-3, the V gene TRBV9; D unclear. This CDR3 region has 14 residues. CDR1 is SGDLS, CDR2 YYNGEE, per germline. Trimming removed 1 base from V and 2 bases from J, with 8 bases in between. DNA for the CDR3: TGTGCCAGCAGCGTAACATACCCCACAGATACGCAGTATTTT. Its translation is CASSVTYPTDTQYF.

This chain links TRBV3-1 (or the pseudogene TRBV3-2) with TRBJ2-1; 9 bases are a match to TRBD1. The CDR3 totals 13 residues. The V and J ends lost 10 bases and 8 bases, in that order; junction bases with no gene match: 9. From germline, CDR1 is LGHDT and CDR2 YNNKEL (reference sequence). The CDR3 is CATVGQGWDEQFF. In DNA form, the CDR3 reads TGTGCCACCGTGGGACAGGGCTGGGATGAGCAGTTCTTC.

The rearrangement links TRBV11-3 to TRBJ2-3; 10 positions agree with TRBD2. Germline loops: CDR1 SGHNT, CDR2 YENEEA. Trimming cost V 6 bases and J 10 bases; bases outside gene matches: 16. The CDR3 contains 16 residues. CDR3 loop: CASSFRVQLAGSSQYF. The CDR3 DNA reads as TGTGCCAGCAGTTTCAGGGTTCAACTAGCGGGGAGTTCGCAGTATTTT.

This clone was seen more than once but under ten times. The chain combines TRBV29-1 with TRBJ1-1; D ambiguous. The CDR3 has 14 residues. Trimming removed 6 bases at V and 3 bases at J, with 17 bases between. Germline CDR1 and CDR2: SQVTM and ANQGSEA. The CDR3 region has the DNA TGCAGCGTGCCCCCGGGAGCCTTGGACACTGAAGCTTTCTTT. Translating it yields CSVPPGALDTEAFF.

On this clone: This CDR3 fails to terminate in the conserved phenylalanine or tryptophan, so it likely reflects a read error. The DNA is omitted, as the CDR3 cannot be located on it reliably, and the CDR3 follows TCRdb's listing. The V gene is TRBV2, the J gene TRBJ1-2. The V gene's germline CDR1 is SNHLY and CDR2 FYNNEI. The CDR3 adds up to 11 amino acids, both ends counted. CDR3 loop: CASSEEGGPGL.

The genes are TRBV7-7 and TRBJ2-5, with D tentatively TRBD2 (7 bases). The CDR3 runs 14 residues. The V end was cut by 5 bases, the J end by 4 bases, with 14 bases between. CDR1 and CDR2 (germline): SSHAT, FNYEAQ (reference sequence). CDR3 DNA sequence: TGTGCCAGCAGCCGGGGGGCAGGGTCAGAGACCCAGTACTTC. It yields the protein CASSRGAGSETQYF.

This clone was picked up a small number of times. This sequence joins TRBV7-9 and TRBJ2-1, with 7 bases fitting TRBD2. The CDR3 covers 14 residues. The V and J ends lost 1 base and 7 bases, in that order; junction bases with no gene match: 4. The V gene's germline CDR1 is SEHNR and CDR2 FQNEAQ (reference sequence). The CDR3 loop is CASSLGGGWNEQFF. DNA of the CDR3: TGTGCCAGCAGCTTAGGGGGAGGGTGGAATGAGCAGTTCTTC.

This chain links TRBV7-3 with TRBJ1-1; no clear D. Trimming stripped 4 bases from V and 2 bases from J, with 8 bases between. Germline loops: CDR1 SGHTA, CDR2 FQGTGA. CDR3 length: 13 amino acids. In DNA form, the CDR3 reads TGTGCCAGCAGCTCCTTGGGCAACACTGAAGCTTTCTTT. Translating it yields CASSSLGNTEAFF.

This rearrangement joins TRBV7-9 to TRBJ2-4, with 11 bases that match TRBD1. The CDR3 spans 14 residues. With 5 bases clipped from V and 6 bases from J, the junction kept 3 bases outside the gene matches. CDR1 SEHNR and CDR2 FQNEAQ come from the germline V gene (reference sequence). Here the CDR3 reads CASSRTGGGNIQYF. As DNA, the CDR3 is TGTGCCAGCAGCCGGACAGGGGGCGGAAACATTCAGTACTTC.

This sequence joins TRBV29-1 and TRBJ1-2; 7 bases are shared with TRBD1. The CDR3 covers 13 residues. Germline assignment: CDR1 SQVTM and CDR2 ANQGSEA. J gave up 2 bases and V 6 bases, and 6 bases lay outside the gene matches. The chain's CDR3 is CSVGGTVNYGYTF. The CDR3 DNA follows: TGCAGCGTAGGAGGGACAGTGAACTATGGCTACACCTTC.

The chain couples TRBV6-5 to TRBJ2-3; 11 positions agree with TRBD2. Germline V CDR1 and CDR2: MNHEY, SVGAGI. This CDR3 region has 16 residues. V lost 4 bases, J lost 0 bases, and 3 bases stayed unmatched. The CDR3 nucleotides read TGTGCCAGCAGTTTCAGGACTAGCGGGAGCACAGATACGCAGTATTTT. Residues: CASSFRTSGSTDTQYF.

The chain employs TRBV27 and TRBJ1-2; D remains ambiguous. This CDR3 region has 16 residues. Trimming took off 4 bases at V and 1 base at J, with 16 bases between the two ends. Germline CDR1 and CDR2: MNHEY and SMNVEV (reference sequence). This CDR3 reads CASSSFGGSDNYGYTF. The CDR3 DNA reads TGTGCCAGCAGTTCCTTTGGAGGGTCCGATAACTATGGCTACACCTTC.

The J gene is TRBJ1-5, the V gene TRBV19; the match to TRBD1 covers 8 bases. The V and J ends lost 5 bases and 6 bases, in that order; junction bases with no gene match: 9. This CDR3 is built from 15 residues. Per the germline V gene, CDR1 is LNHDA and CDR2 is SQIVND (reference sequence). CDR3 residues: CASSASGGIGQPQHF. The CDR3 DNA reads as TGTGCCAGTAGTGCATCAGGGGGCATAGGTCAGCCCCAGCATTTT. The full variable domain, in which reference TRBV19 and TRBJ1-5 provide the parts outside the CDR3, is DGGITQSPKYLFRKEGQNVTLSCEQNLNHDAMYWYRQDPGQGLRLIYYSQIVNDFQKGDIAEGYSVSREKKESFPLTVTSAQKNPTAFYLCASSASGGIGQPQHFGDGTRLSIL.